This TCR beta chain comes out of a study of shared clonotypes between healthy human individuals. Study-level information: The study enrolled a couple of women and a few men aged 18 to 49. CD4 naive cells filled three plates per donor, CD4 memory three, CD8 naive two and CD8 memory one.

General study points: Estimated richness was generally greater in naive than memory subsets.

Profiling relied on immunoSEQ multiplex PCR, and the TCRdb table lists in-frame clones only, not all of them. The repertoire holds more than 2,000,000 clones, with approximately 95% as singletons. Of note for this clone: Its target is unknown.

With 3 bases clipped from V and 7 bases from J, the junction kept 12 bases outside the gene matches. This CDR3 comprises 16 residues. Germline lookup yields CDR1 SGHNT and CDR2 YENEEA. The sequence derives from a man younger than 30 in good health. Some clones in this sample may be carry-over from other donors' samples. Sequencing input: naive CD4+ T cells from PBMCs. As to subset: CD45RA+ positively selected. The V and J genes are TRBV11-3 and TRBJ2-1; TRBD2 matches 7 bases. CDR3 protein: CASSLLGGGPRNEQFF. DNA for the CDR3: TGTGCCAGCAGCTTGCTGGGGGGAGGGCCGCGGAATGAGCAGTTCTTC.